A single sample is the source of the 9 T cell receptor beta chains below, sequenced in a study of cytomegalovirus exposure and HLA in healthy donors. PCR primers comprised 60 Vbeta and 13 Jbeta primers. Sequencing used immunoSEQ multiplex PCR; TCRdb keeps in-frame clones, though not all of them. The table includes under 200,000 clones, around 80% detected once. Sequenced input: PBMCs. These receptors were obtained from a woman younger than 45 in good health and CMV-seropositive.

The chain couples TRBV7-2 to TRBJ2-7, with D tentatively TRBD2 (6 bases). The CDR3 contains 16 residues. The V gene lost 1 base and the J gene lost 2 bases, with 15 bases spanning the gap. Germline values: CDR1 SGHTA, CDR2 FQGNSA. CDR3 DNA sequence: TGTGCCAGCAGCTTAGGCGGTAGCGGAGTACCCTACGAGCAGTACTTC. It is translated as CASSLGGSGVPYEQYF.

This chain uses TRBV4-2 with TRBJ1-2, with D possibly being TRBD1 (6 bases). This CDR3 has 16 residues. Germline-derived CDR1 and CDR2 are LGHNA and YNFKEQ. With 4 bases removed from V and 2 bases from J, the gap between germline ends came to 17 bases. CDR3 in amino acids: CASSPATGSRNYGYTF. CDR3 nucleotides: TGTGCCAGCAGCCCTGCTACAGGGAGTAGGAACTATGGCTACACCTTC.

This clone was recorded a few times. The chain employs TRBV18 and TRBJ1-1, with TRBD1 as a possible D gene (6 bases). Germline CDR1 and CDR2: KGHSH and LQKENI. This CDR3 comprises 15 residues. Trimming removed 3 bases at V and 5 bases at J, with 16 bases between. CDR3 protein: CASSPPGGRGTEAFF. In DNA form, the CDR3 reads TGTGCCAGCTCACCCCCCGGGGGGCGGGGGACTGAAGCTTTCTTT.

The V gene is TRBV30, the J gene TRBJ1-5, with TRBD1 matching 9 bases. The CDR3 runs 15 residues. Germline V gene lookup returns CDR1 GTSNPN and CDR2 SVGIG (reference sequence). V gave up 5 bases and J gave up 6 bases; unmatched junction bases: 11. The CDR3 nucleotides read TGTGCCTGGGCTACACAGGGGGCCCGGAGTCAGCCCCAGCATTTT. This codes for CAWATQGARSQPQHF.

The chain employs TRBV9 and TRBJ1-2, with D possibly matching TRBD1 (5 bases). V gave up 3 bases and J gave up 4 bases, with 16 bases separating them. The CDR3 runs to 15 residues. CDR1 is SGDLS, CDR2 YYNGEE, per germline. The CDR3 loop is CASSEREGLIYGYTF. In DNA, the CDR3 is TGTGCCAGCAGCGAAAGGGAGGGGCTCATCTATGGCTACACCTTC.

This clone was observed a single time. The CDR3 coding sequence is TGTGCCAGCAGTTTATTTACCCGAGCGGGCGGAAACTACAATGAGCAGTTCTTC. This gives the protein CASSLFTRAGGNYNEQFF. This rearrangement joins TRBV27 to TRBJ2-1; D is possibly TRBD2 (6 bases). This CDR3 region has 18 residues. Trimming removed 1 base from V and 3 bases from J, with 19 bases in between. Germline V gene lookup returns CDR1 MNHEY and CDR2 SMNVEV (reference sequence).

This clone came up once. V is TRBV5-1 and J is TRBJ2-2; D perhaps matches TRBD1 (7 bases). The germline V and J ends were trimmed by 5 bases and 4 bases, with 9 bases remaining between them. Germline assignment: CDR1 SGHRS and CDR2 YFSETQ. This CDR3 is 13 amino acids long. CDR3 sequence (DNA): TGCGCCAGCAGTCAGGGGGGCACCGGGGAGCTGTTTTTT. It codes for CASSQGGTGELFF.

This sequence joins TRBV19 and TRBJ2-1, with D possibly being TRBD1 (6 bases). Germline-derived CDR1 and CDR2 are LNHDA and SQIVND (reference sequence). The V end lost 7 bases, the J end lost 8 bases, and 15 bases lay between the germline ends. The CDR3 sequence is 13 residues long. The CDR3 DNA sequence: TGTGCCAGTAATGGGGGCGTGGGGGATGAGCAGTTCTTC. Its protein product is CASNGGVGDEQFF.

This rearrangement joins TRBV5-1 to TRBJ1-5, with 7 bases identical to TRBD1. Germline V gives CDR1 SGHRS, CDR2 YFSETQ. V shed 4 bases and J 0 bases; nucleotides not matched to a gene: 4. This CDR3 region has 15 residues. The CDR3: CASSLAGGSNQPQHF. As DNA, the CDR3 is TGCGCCAGCAGCCTCGCAGGGGGTAGCAATCAGCCCCAGCATTTT.